What follows are 27 T cell receptor beta chains derived from one specimen sequenced in a study of cytomegalovirus exposure and HLA in healthy donors. Primers for the PCR totalled 60 Vbeta and 13 Jbeta. Clones were sequenced by immunoSEQ multiplex PCR, and TCRdb holds only the in-frame ones, with some missing. Found here are about 160,000 clones, approximately 84% of them singletons; the top ten hold roughly 2.2%. Sequences were obtained from PBMCs. Receptor source: a man between 18 and 35 years old in good health and CMV-seropositive.

This chain joins TRBV6-6 and TRBJ1-1, with D hard to call. Per germline, CDR1 MNHNY and CDR2 SVGAGI (reference sequence). Trimming stripped 6 bases from V and 4 bases from J, with 18 bases between. The CDR3 totals 15 residues. As DNA, the CDR3 is TGTGCCAGCAGCCCCGTGCGGCCAGAGACCACTGAAGCTTTCTTT. It is translated as CASSPVRPETTEAFF.

The chain employs TRBV2 and TRBJ2-2; 8 nucleotides match TRBD1. CDR3 length: 15 residues. The V gene's germline CDR1 is SNHLY and CDR2 FYNNEI. V shed 5 bases and J 8 bases; nucleotides not matched to a gene: 10. This CDR3 is CASSPPGQASGELFF. Written as DNA, the CDR3 is TGTGCCAGCAGTCCACCGGGACAGGCCTCGGGGGAGCTGTTTTTT.

This chain joins TRBV6-5 and TRBJ1-4; D is unclear. Trimming stripped 5 bases from V and 3 bases from J, with 13 bases between. This CDR3 has 15 amino acids. Looked up from germline, CDR1 is MNHEY and CDR2 is SVGAGI. As DNA, the CDR3 is TGTGCCAGCAGTCTCGGACTGTCTGCTAATGAAAAACTGTTTTTT. It encodes CASSLGLSANEKLFF.

V usage is TRBV6-1 and J usage is TRBJ2-5; tentative D call: TRBD2 (5 bases). V was shortened by 6 bases and J by 9 bases, with 17 bases between the two germline ends. Per germline, CDR1 MNHNS and CDR2 SASEGT. This CDR3 is built from 13 residues. CDR3 nucleotides: TGTGCCAGCAGCCCGGACTTCCCGCGGCCCCAGTACTTC. This encodes CASSPDFPRPQYF.

This chain links TRBV18 with TRBJ1-1; 9 bases line up with TRBD1. CDR3 size: 14 residues. With V trimmed by 3 bases and J by 4 bases, 3 bases remained unmatched. Germline loops: CDR1 KGHSH, CDR2 LQKENI. The CDR3 nucleotides read TGTGCCAGCTCACCCCTGACAGGGGGCACTGAAGCTTTCTTT. This gives the protein CASSPLTGGTEAFF.

V is TRBV18 and J is TRBJ1-2; 11 bases align to TRBD1. The CDR3 has 15 residues. The J segment lost 8 bases and the V segment lost 0 bases, leaving 5 bases of the junction unmatched. Germline CDR1 is KGHSH and CDR2 is LQKENI. CDR3 in DNA: TGTGCCAGCTCACCACCGGACAGGGGGCTGAAAGGCTACACCTTC. Translating gives CASSPPDRGLKGYTF.

V is TRBV19 and J is TRBJ2-2; no reliable D call. Germline-derived CDR1 and CDR2 are LNHDA and SQIVND (reference sequence). The CDR3 is made up of 12 amino acids. Trimming took off 3 bases at V and 6 bases at J, with 5 bases between the two ends. Here the CDR3 DNA reads TGTGCCAGTAGTATTACTCCCGGGGAGCTGTTTTTT. Its protein product is CASSITPGELFF. The variable domain in full, completed from reference TRBV19 and TRBJ2-2, reads DGGITQSPKYLFRKEGQNVTLSCEQNLNHDAMYWYRQDPGQGLRLIYYSQIVNDFQKGDIAEGYSVSREKKESFPLTVTSAQKNPTAFYLCASSITPGELFFGEGSRLTVL.

The chain has TRBV14 and TRBJ2-7; tentative D call: TRBD2 (5 bases). Trimming stripped 4 bases from V and 5 bases from J, with 15 bases between. The CDR3 covers 14 residues. CDR1 and CDR2 from the germline V gene are SGHDN and FVKESK. The CDR3 spells CASSRLGVGDEQYF. CDR3 nucleotide sequence: TGTGCCAGCAGCCGTCTCGGGGTCGGGGACGAGCAGTACTTC.

This clone was seen a single time. The chain carries TRBV10-3 and TRBJ2-3; TRBD2 matches 8 bases. J was trimmed by 0 bases and V by 3 bases; bases with no gene match: 5. The V gene's germline CDR1 is ENHRY and CDR2 SYGVKD. The CDR3 is made up of 16 amino acids. CDR3 sequence reads: CAISETSGTSTDTQYF. The CDR3 DNA reads as TGTGCCATCAGTGAAACTAGCGGAACTAGCACAGATACGCAGTATTTT.

The V gene is TRBV7-8, the J gene TRBJ2-3; maybe TRBD1 (6 bases). The germline gives CDR1 SGHVS, CDR2 FQNEAQ. Between the trimmed V and J ends, which lost 3 bases and 9 bases, there was a span of 10 bases. This CDR3 region has 12 residues. The DNA of the CDR3 is TGTGCCAGCAGCTTCCCCGGGACAACGCAGTATTTT. As protein: CASSFPGTTQYF. Full variable domain (outside the CDR3, taken from reference TRBV7-8 and TRBJ2-3): GAGVSQSPRYKVAKRGQDVALRCDPISGHVSLFWYQQALGQGPEFLTYFQNEAQLDKSGLPSDRFFAERPEGSVSTLKIQRTQQEDSAVYLCASSFPGTTQYFGPGTRLTVL.

The CDR3 reads CAWSAPPWGDKSNTGELFF. CDR3 bases: TGTGCCTGGAGTGCACCCCCTTGGGGAGACAAATCGAACACCGGGGAGCTGTTTTTT. The chain links TRBV30 to TRBJ2-2, with TRBD2 as a possible D gene (5 bases). Germline CDR1 reads GTSNPN; CDR2 reads SVGIG (reference sequence). The V end was cut by 1 base, the J end by 0 bases, with 21 bases between. This CDR3 is built from 19 residues.

The chain has TRBV10-3 and TRBJ2-3; D may be TRBD2 (6 bases). Germline lookup yields CDR1 ENHRY and CDR2 SYGVKD. This CDR3 comprises 15 residues. V lost 10 bases to trimming and J lost 0 bases, with 17 bases between them. The CDR3 sequence is CATYGGTASTDTQYF. The CDR3 nucleotides read TGTGCCACGTACGGAGGGACGGCCAGCACAGATACGCAGTATTTT.

The V and J genes are TRBV19 and TRBJ1-1; D is undetermined. Germline V gene data show CDR1 as LNHDA and CDR2 as SQIVND (reference sequence). Trimming took off 6 bases at V and 7 bases at J, with 12 bases between the two ends. The CDR3 length is 12 residues. CDR3 in DNA: TGTGCCAGTAGGTCAATAACGGGTGAAGCTTTCTTT. It specifies CASRSITGEAFF.

The rearrangement links TRBV11-2 to TRBJ2-2, with a tentative D call TRBD2 (5 bases). Germline V gene lookup returns CDR1 SGHAT and CDR2 FQNNGV. V lost 5 bases and J lost 7, with 17 bases in between. The CDR3 has 15 residues. This CDR3 reads CASSKRPGSGGELFF. The CDR3 DNA reads as TGTGCCAGCAGCAAGAGACCGGGGTCGGGCGGGGAGCTGTTTTTT. Based on the CDR3 plus reference TRBV11-2 and TRBJ2-2, the full variable domain is EAGVAQSPRYKIIEKRQSVAFWCNPISGHATLYWYQQILGQGPKLLIQFQNNGVVDDSQLPKDRFSAERLKGVDSTLKIQPAKLEDSAVYLCASSKRPGSGGELFFGEGSRLTVL.

The V call is TRBV5-1, the J call TRBJ2-5; 9 nucleotides agree with TRBD2. V dropped 4 bases and J dropped 2; count of bases not matched to a gene: 18. The CDR3 has 19 residues. Germline CDR1 reads SGHRS; CDR2 reads YFSETQ. CDR3 DNA: TGCGCCAGCAGCCTCCCGCGGGTTGGCGGGGGGGCCGAGCAAGAGACCCAGTACTTC. Encoded protein: CASSLPRVGGGAEQETQYF.

J is TRBJ1-2 and V is TRBV27; a weak D match, TRBD1 (6 bases). V gave up 8 bases and J gave up 2 bases, with 18 bases separating them. This CDR3 contains 15 residues. Germline CDR1 and CDR2: MNHEY and SMNVEV (reference sequence). The CDR3 DNA reads TGTGCCAGCGGGGAGCGGCAGGGGCAAAACTATGGCTACACCTTC. Translation gives CASGERQGQNYGYTF.

This clone was counted a single time. The gene calls are TRBV11-2 and TRBJ2-1; 10 bases line up with TRBD2. With 5 bases clipped from V and 7 bases from J, the junction kept 8 bases outside the gene matches. From germline, CDR1 is SGHAT and CDR2 FQNNGV. CDR3 size: 15 residues. The CDR3 bases are TGTGCCAGCAGCCTGGGGCTAGCGGGGGCTAATGAGCAGTTCTTC. Translated: CASSLGLAGANEQFF.

The chain carries TRBV18 and TRBJ1-2, with 7 nucleotides matching TRBD1. The CDR3 consists of 15 residues. Germline V gene data show CDR1 as KGHSH and CDR2 as LQKENI. Germline trimming cut 1 base from V and 4 bases from J; bases unmatched to any gene: 6. For the CDR3, the DNA is TGTGCCAGCTCACCACTGCAGGGGGAGGTCTATGGCTACACCTTC. Protein product: CASSPLQGEVYGYTF.

The rearrangement links TRBV6-1 to TRBJ2-5; TRBD1 aligns across 8 bases. Judging by the DNA end, TRBJ2-7 fits better; the J call may be wrong. Germline-derived CDR1 and CDR2 are MNHNS and SASEGT. The CDR3 has 17 residues. CDR3: CASSDSGGRGSSYEQYF. CDR3 in DNA: TGTGCCAGCAGTGATTCAGGGGGCAGAGGGTCCTCCTACGAGCAGTACTTC.

J is TRBJ2-7 and V is TRBV27, with 8 positions matching TRBD1. Germline CDR1 is MNHEY and CDR2 is SMNVEV (reference sequence). With 5 bases clipped from V and 4 bases from J, the junction kept 16 bases outside the gene matches. This CDR3 is 17 amino acids long. CDR3 amino acids: CASSKLLSGQVIYEQYF. The CDR3 nucleotides read TGTGCCAGCAGTAAACTCCTATCGGGACAGGTGATATACGAGCAGTACTTC.

This chain joins TRBV7-9 and TRBJ1-3, with D perhaps matching TRBD1 (6 bases). Germline CDR1 and CDR2: SEHNR and FQNEAQ (reference sequence). V gave up 8 bases and J gave up 3 bases, with 11 bases separating them. This CDR3 has 13 residues. The DNA of the CDR3 is TGTGCCAGCCCGGGACAAGGTGGAAACACCATATATTTT. Translated, it gives CASPGQGGNTIYF.

The V and J genes are TRBV5-1 and TRBJ2-5, with 12 nucleotides matching TRBD2. Per the germline V gene, CDR1 is SGHRS and CDR2 is YFSETQ. After removal of 3 bases from V and 4 bases from J, the junction contained 7 bases not matched to a gene. The CDR3 loop spans 16 amino acids. CDR3 DNA: TGCGCCAGCAGCTGGGCGCTAGCGGGGGGGACAGAGACCCAGTACTTC. Amino acids: CASSWALAGGTETQYF.

Only one count was recorded for this clone. The rearrangement joins TRBV5-5 to TRBJ1-1; 8 bases are a match to TRBD1. Germline trimming cut 6 bases from V and 2 bases from J; bases unmatched to any gene: 6. This CDR3 has 14 residues. Germline CDR1 is SGHKS and CDR2 is YYEKEE (reference sequence). The CDR3 bases are TGTGCCAGCAACTGGGGGACAGGAAACACTGAAGCTTTCTTT. The encoded protein is CASNWGTGNTEAFF. Based on the CDR3 plus reference TRBV5-5 and TRBJ1-1, the full variable domain is DAGVTQSPTHLIKTRGQQVTLRCSPISGHKSVSWYQQVLGQGPQFIFQYYEKEERGRGNFPDRFSARQFPNYSSELNVNALLLGDSALYLCASNWGTGNTEAFFGQGTRLTVV.

The chain has TRBV5-6 and TRBJ2-5; weak D call: TRBD1 (5 bases). V was trimmed by 4 bases and J by 1 base, leaving 17 bases between them. The CDR3 is 16 residues long. From germline, CDR1 is SGHDT and CDR2 YYEEEE. The CDR3 protein is CASSQMTAQPQETQYF. CDR3 nucleotide sequence: TGTGCCAGCAGCCAAATGACAGCCCAACCCCAAGAGACCCAGTACTTC.

This rearrangement joins TRBV6-5 to TRBJ1-2, with TRBD1 matching over 9 bases. V lost 0 bases to trimming and J lost 6 bases; unmatched junction nucleotides: 5. The CDR3 loop spans 15 amino acids. Germline V gene lookup returns CDR1 MNHEY and CDR2 SVGAGI. CDR3 nucleotide sequence: TGTGCCAGCAGTTACTCTAACAGGGGGCGTGATGGCTACACCTTC. Its translation: CASSYSNRGRDGYTF.

J is TRBJ2-7 and V is TRBV5-5; D may be TRBD2 (5 bases). Germline lookup yields CDR1 SGHKS and CDR2 YYEKEE (reference sequence). The ends were cut back, 5 bases at V and 0 bases at J, with 18 bases in the middle. The CDR3 contains 16 residues. The CDR3 protein is CASSLEWESSSYEQYF. CDR3 nucleotides: TGTGCCAGCAGTCTAGAGTGGGAGTCGAGCTCCTACGAGCAGTACTTC.

This chain connects TRBV5-6 to TRBJ1-1; 8 nucleotides match TRBD1. The CDR3 length is 17 residues. CDR1 is SGHDT, CDR2 YYEEEE, per germline. The V gene end was trimmed by 4 bases and the J gene end by 0 bases; junction bases not matched to a gene: 11. CDR3 nucleotides: TGTGCCAGCAGCGGGTCTGGGGACAGGCCTTTGAACACTGAAGCTTTCTTT. It is translated as CASSGSGDRPLNTEAFF. Complete variable domain (other parts from reference TRBV5-6 and TRBJ1-1): DAGVTQSPTHLIKTRGQQVTLRCSPKSGHDTVSWYQQALGQGPQFIFQYYEEEERQRGNFPDRFSGHQFPNYSSELNVNALLLGDSALYLCASSGSGDRPLNTEAFFGQGTRLTVV.